This T cell receptor (beta chain) was captured in a study of shared clonotypes between healthy human individuals. This clone was seen at least ten times. The CDR3 covers 15 residues. After removal of 3 bases from V and 10 bases from J, the junction contained 9 bases not matched to a gene. The V gene's germline CDR1 is MRHNA and CDR2 SNTAGT. Sorted-subset replicate PCRs used 200 ng of genomic DNA. This amount corresponded to about 29,000 T cell genomes. The repertoire was sequenced with immunoSEQ multiplex PCR; TCRdb's copy has only in-frame clones and lacks some. The table includes about 100,000 clones, approximately 65% detected once.

J is TRBJ2-1 and V is TRBV6-4; 10 bases are shared with TRBD2. The receptor comes from a woman aged 25 to 39 in good health. Source material: memory CD8+ T cells sorted from blood. Subset given: CD45RO+ cells pooled with CCR7-negative TemRA cells. The CDR3 region has the DNA TGTGCCAGCAGTGAGGCTAGCGGGAGTTTCGAGGAGCAGTTCTTC. Protein product: CASSEASGSFEEQFF.